This T cell receptor (beta chain) stems from a study of regulatory T cells in long-lasting Graves disease. The V gene lost 6 bases and the J gene lost 6 bases, with 15 bases spanning the gap. The CDR3 covers 13 residues. In building TCR beta libraries, iRepertoire HTBI primers were used together with Arm-PCR of CDR3 regions. TCRdb itself ran the multiplex PCR reads through MiXCR, one entry per CDR3 protein. The data show hundreds of thousands of distinct CDR3 sequences, roughly 15% seen once. The sample's time point: newly diagnosed GD, antithyroid drugs for less than 3 months. The authors made the TCR library using RNA they extracted from PBMCs. From an endocrinology department in Xi'an, China, came the patients. This clonotype has a count of ten or more. These data are also associated with another study on T cells in Graves' hyperthyroidism and ophthalmopathy.

This chain uses TRBV12-3 or TRBV12-4 with TRBJ2-7; D remains ambiguous. The TCR sequence derives from a woman aged 25 to 39 with Graves disease. The sequences come from peripheral blood mononuclear cells (PBMCs), collected at new diagnosis, from a patient treated with antithyroid drugs. In nucleotides, the CDR3 is TGTGCCAGCAGAAAAAACGACTGGACCGAGCAGTACTTC. Protein: CASRKNDWTEQYF.